The T cell receptor beta chain under discussion was sequenced for a study of Graves' ophthalmopathy and Graves' hyperthyroidism. Study-level background: Investigators collected peripheral blood at initial diagnosis, before any treatment was given.

Certain patients were not enrolled. These were patients with other autoimmune diseases, uncontrolled infections, pregnancy or lactation. Diagnosis used clinical symptoms, serum thyroxine, TRAb, thyroid ultrasound and orbital computed tomography. RNA transcripts served as template for amplifying TCR beta CDR3 sequences. Second-round multiplex PCR followed a first-round RT-PCR using HTBI primers. MiXCR, run by TCRdb on the multiplex PCR reads, gives a single entry per CDR3 protein. The sample lists approximately 160,000 distinct CDR3 sequences; around 39% were seen once. Germline trimming cut 6 bases from V and 4 bases from J; bases unmatched to any gene: 8. CDR3 size: 15 residues.

V and J are TRBV12-3 or TRBV12-4 and TRBJ1-3, with 8 positions matching TRBD1. This TCR came from a man aged 25-40 years with Graves' ophthalmopathy. Sequencing was performed on peripheral blood. CDR3 sequence reads: CASSRQRTGGNTIYF. Written as DNA, the CDR3 is TGTGCCAGCAGCCGTCAGAGGACAGGGGGAAACACCATATATTTT.